This T cell receptor beta chain was sequenced in a study of blood T cell repertoires in COVID-19. What the recovered Cohort 3 donors had was two negative PCRs, clearance, or symptom resolution. The V segment lost 6 bases and the J segment 5 bases; nucleotides outside the gene matches: 11. The CDR3 covers 14 residues. Looked up from germline, CDR1 is SQVTM and CDR2 is ANQGSEA. The protocol was immunoSEQ multiplex PCR, while the TCRdb copy is restricted to in-frame clones and leaves out a portion. The sample consists of over 350,000 clones, around 89% of them appearing once. The TCR sequence derives from a woman aged 18-35 years who had recovered from COVID-19. Sequenced input: PBMCs or T cells enriched from blood (not recorded which). The chain uses TRBV29-1 and TRBJ1-1, with 8 bases aligning to TRBD1. The CDR3 region is CSVARTGRGTEAFF. The DNA for the CDR3 is TGCAGCGTCGCCAGGACAGGGAGAGGGACTGAAGCTTTCTTT.